The clone carrying this TCR beta chain came up a few times. Its target is unknown. Drawn at first hyperthyroidism diagnosis, the blood sample preceded any ophthalmopathy symptoms. Each 10 ml fresh peripheral blood draw supplied the PBMCs. This CDR3 comprises 13 residues. The germline CDR1 and CDR2 sequences are SGHVS and FNYEAQ. After removal of 2 bases from V and 9 bases from J, the junction contained 3 bases not matched to a gene. This sample was included in a study of T cells in Graves' hyperthyroidism and ophthalmopathy. Study results and caveats: Model output signaled ophthalmopathy a median approximately 6 months ahead of onset.

What was amplified from RNA transcripts were TCR beta CDR3 regions. TCR CDR3 regions were first amplified by RT-PCR with HTBI primers. MiXCR, applied by TCRdb to the multiplex PCR reads, yields one record per CDR3 protein. The sample carries fewer than 900,000 distinct CDR3 sequences, around a sixth recorded once. The source is a woman in her 50s with Graves' hyperthyroidism that later progressed to Graves' ophthalmopathy. Material: blood. V is TRBV7-6 and J is TRBJ2-1; 8 bases line up with TRBD1. Written as DNA, the CDR3 is TGTGCCAGCAGCTTAACCGACAGGGGTGAGCAGTTCTTC. It encodes CASSLTDRGEQFF.